This T cell receptor (beta chain) was recorded in a study of cytomegalovirus exposure and HLA in healthy donors. Study-level findings and limits: There were some public TCRs occurring in many donors, but most TCR sequences were rare.

Produced via immunoSEQ multiplex PCR; TCRdb's table is partial and in-frame only. The data show roughly 65,000 clones, around 92% seen once. This clone was detected a few times. Its antigen is still unknown. Trimming removed 0 bases at V and 0 bases at J, with 15 bases between. The CDR3 is 18 residues long. Germline V gene data show CDR1 as MNHEY and CDR2 as SMNVEV (reference sequence). The receptor comes from a man between 18 and 35 years old in good health and CMV-seropositive. The source material was PBMCs. This rearrangement joins TRBV27 to TRBJ2-1, with no clear D. CDR3: CASSLSPGASSSYNEQFF. CDR3 DNA: TGTGCCAGCAGTTTATCTCCCGGAGCATCGAGCTCCTACAATGAGCAGTTCTTC.